This T cell receptor (beta chain) was documented in a study of T-cell reconstitution after alpha-beta-depleted transplantation in children. The CDR3 loop spans 13 amino acids. CDR1 SGHVS and CDR2 FQNEAQ come from the germline V gene. Trimming left V 3 bases short and J 9 bases short, with 12 bases between. This clonotype was picked up a small number of times. Its antigen is not identified. The authors prepared the TCRbeta library with unique molecular identifiers. Using its own MiXCR run on the PCR reads, TCRdb lists one record per CDR3 protein. The sample carries a few hundred thousand distinct CDR3 sequences, roughly 13% recorded once. Findings of the study overall: Several hundred expanded graft clones reportedly supplied alpha-beta T cells about two months after transplant. Where some patients showed high TCRbeta diversity at day 60, it came from recipient T cells and thymic progenitors that had survived.

This clonotype was sampled from a male patient younger than 18 who had a stem cell transplant for acute myeloid leukemia, so the T cells may come from the graft donor. This rearrangement joins TRBV7-8 to TRBJ1-3; D is possibly TRBD1 (5 bases). Sequences were derived from PBMCs, mostly from graft donor cells, sampled 360 days after TCRalphabeta/CD19-depleted stem cell transplant. The CDR3 DNA reads TGTGCCAGCAGCTTTGGGGGACTCGGCACCATATATTTT. This sequence encodes CASSFGGLGTIYF.